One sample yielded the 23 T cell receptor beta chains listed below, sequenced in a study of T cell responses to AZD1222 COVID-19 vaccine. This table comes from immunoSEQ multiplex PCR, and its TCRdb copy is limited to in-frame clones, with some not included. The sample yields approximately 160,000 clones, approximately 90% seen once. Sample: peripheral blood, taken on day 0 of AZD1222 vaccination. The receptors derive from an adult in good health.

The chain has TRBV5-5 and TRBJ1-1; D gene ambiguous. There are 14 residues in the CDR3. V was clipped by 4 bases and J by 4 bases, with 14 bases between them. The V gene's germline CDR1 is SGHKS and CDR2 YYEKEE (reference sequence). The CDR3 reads CASSRIERITEAFF. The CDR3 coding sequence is TGTGCCAGCAGCCGGATAGAGAGGATCACTGAAGCTTTCTTT.

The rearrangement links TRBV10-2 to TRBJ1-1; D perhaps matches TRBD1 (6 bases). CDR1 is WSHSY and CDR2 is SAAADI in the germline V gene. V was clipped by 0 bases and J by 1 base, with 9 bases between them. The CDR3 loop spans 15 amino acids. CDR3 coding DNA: TGCGCCAGCAGTGAGTCGGGGGCCAGGAACACTGAAGCTTTCTTT. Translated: CASSESGARNTEAFF.

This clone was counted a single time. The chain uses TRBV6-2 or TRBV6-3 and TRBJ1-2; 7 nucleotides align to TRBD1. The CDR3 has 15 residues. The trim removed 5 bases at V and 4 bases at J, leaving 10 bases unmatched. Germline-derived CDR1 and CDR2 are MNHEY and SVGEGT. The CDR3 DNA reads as TGTGCCAGCAGTAAAACGGGACAGAGACTCTATGGCTACACCTTC. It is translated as CASSKTGQRLYGYTF.

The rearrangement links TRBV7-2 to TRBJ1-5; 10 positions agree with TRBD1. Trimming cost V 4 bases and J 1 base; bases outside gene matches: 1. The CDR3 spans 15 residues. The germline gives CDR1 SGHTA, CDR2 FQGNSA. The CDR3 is CASSSGQGSNQPQHF. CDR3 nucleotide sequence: TGTGCCAGCAGCTCGGGACAGGGGAGCAATCAGCCCCAGCATTTT.

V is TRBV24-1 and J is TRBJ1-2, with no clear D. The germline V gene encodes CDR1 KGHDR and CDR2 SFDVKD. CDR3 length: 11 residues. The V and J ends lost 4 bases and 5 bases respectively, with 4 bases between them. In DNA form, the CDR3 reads TGTGCCACCAGTGAAGGGTATGGCTACACCTTC. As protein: CATSEGYGYTF.

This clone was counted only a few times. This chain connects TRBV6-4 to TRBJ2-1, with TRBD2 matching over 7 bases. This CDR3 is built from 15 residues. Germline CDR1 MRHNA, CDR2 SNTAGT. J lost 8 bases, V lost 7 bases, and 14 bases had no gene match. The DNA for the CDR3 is TGTGCCAGCACTTCGAGGGCGGGGGAAAGCGATGAGCAGTTCTTC. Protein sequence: CASTSRAGESDEQFF.

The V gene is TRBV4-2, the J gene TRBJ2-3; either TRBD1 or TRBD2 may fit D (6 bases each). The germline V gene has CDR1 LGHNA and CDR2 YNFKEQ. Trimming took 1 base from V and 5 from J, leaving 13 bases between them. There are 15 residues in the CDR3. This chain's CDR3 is CASSQGGAYKDTQYF. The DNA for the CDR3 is TGTGCCAGCAGCCAAGGGGGGGCATACAAAGATACGCAGTATTTT.

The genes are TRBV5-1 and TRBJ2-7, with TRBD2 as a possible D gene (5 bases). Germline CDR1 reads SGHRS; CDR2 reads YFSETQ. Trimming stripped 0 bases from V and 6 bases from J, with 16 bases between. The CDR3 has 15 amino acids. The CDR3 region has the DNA TGCGCCAGCAGCTTGGGTGGCTACGCGGGTGCCGAGCAGTACTTC. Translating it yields CASSLGGYAGAEQYF. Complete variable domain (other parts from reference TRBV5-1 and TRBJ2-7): KAGVTQTPRYLIKTRGQQVTLSCSPISGHRSVSWYQQTPGQGLQFLFEYFSETQRNKGNFPGRFSGRQFSNSRSEMNVSTLELGDSALYLCASSLGGYAGAEQYFGPGTRLTVT.

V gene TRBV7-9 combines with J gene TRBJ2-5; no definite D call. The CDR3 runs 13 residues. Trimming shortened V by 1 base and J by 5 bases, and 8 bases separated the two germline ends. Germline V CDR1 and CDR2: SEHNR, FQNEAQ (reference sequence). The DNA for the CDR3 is TGTGCCAGCAGCTTAGGGGCGGCGGAGACCCAGTACTTC. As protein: CASSLGAAETQYF.

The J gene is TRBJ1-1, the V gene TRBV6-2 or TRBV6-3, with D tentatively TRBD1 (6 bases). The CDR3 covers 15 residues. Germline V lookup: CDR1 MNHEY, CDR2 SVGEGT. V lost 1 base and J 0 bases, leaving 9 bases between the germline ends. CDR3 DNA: TGTGCCAGCAGTTACTTTGGGGGCATGAACACTGAAGCTTTCTTT. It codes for CASSYFGGMNTEAFF.

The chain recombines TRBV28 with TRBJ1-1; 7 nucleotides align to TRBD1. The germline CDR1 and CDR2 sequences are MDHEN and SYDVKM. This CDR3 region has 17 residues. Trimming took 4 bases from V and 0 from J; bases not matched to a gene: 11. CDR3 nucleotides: TGTGCCAGCAGTTCCTCCGACAGGGTTAGGATGAACACTGAAGCTTTCTTT. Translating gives CASSSSDRVRMNTEAFF.

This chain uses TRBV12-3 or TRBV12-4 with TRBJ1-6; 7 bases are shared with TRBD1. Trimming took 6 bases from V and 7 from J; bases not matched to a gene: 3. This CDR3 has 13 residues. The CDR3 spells CASSLQGNSPLHF. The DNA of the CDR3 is TGTGCCAGCAGCCTACAGGGGAATTCACCCCTCCACTTT.

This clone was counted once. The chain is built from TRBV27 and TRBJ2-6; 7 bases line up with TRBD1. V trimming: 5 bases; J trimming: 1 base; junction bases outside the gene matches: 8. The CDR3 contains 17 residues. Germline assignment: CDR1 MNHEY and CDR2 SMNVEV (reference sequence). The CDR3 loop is CASSANRTGSGANVLTF. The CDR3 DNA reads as TGTGCCAGCAGTGCGAACCGGACAGGATCTGGGGCCAACGTCCTGACTTTC.

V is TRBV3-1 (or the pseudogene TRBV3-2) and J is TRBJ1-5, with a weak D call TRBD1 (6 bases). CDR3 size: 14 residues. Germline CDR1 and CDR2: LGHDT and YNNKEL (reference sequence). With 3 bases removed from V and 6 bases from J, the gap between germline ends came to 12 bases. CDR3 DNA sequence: TGTGCCAGCAGCCATACAGGGATTCCTCAGCCCCAGCATTTT. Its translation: CASSHTGIPQPQHF.

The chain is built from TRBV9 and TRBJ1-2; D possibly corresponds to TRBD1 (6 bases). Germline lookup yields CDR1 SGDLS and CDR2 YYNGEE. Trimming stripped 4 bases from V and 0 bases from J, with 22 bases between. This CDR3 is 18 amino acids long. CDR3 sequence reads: CASSRLPNVGGTNYGYTF. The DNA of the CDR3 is TGTGCCAGCAGCCGCCTACCCAACGTAGGGGGGACTAACTATGGCTACACCTTC. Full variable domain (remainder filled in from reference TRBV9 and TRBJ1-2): DSGVTQTPKHLITATGQRVTLRCSPRSGDLSVYWYQQSLDQGLQFLIQYYNGEERAKGNILERFSAQQFPDLHSELNLSSLELGDSALYFCASSRLPNVGGTNYGYTFGSGTRLTVV.

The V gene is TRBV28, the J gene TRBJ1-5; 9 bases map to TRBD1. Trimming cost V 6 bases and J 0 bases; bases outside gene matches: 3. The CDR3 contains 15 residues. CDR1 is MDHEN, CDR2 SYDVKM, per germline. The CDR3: CASRTGGSSNQPQHF. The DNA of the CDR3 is TGTGCCAGCAGGACAGGGGGATCTAGCAATCAGCCCCAGCATTTT.

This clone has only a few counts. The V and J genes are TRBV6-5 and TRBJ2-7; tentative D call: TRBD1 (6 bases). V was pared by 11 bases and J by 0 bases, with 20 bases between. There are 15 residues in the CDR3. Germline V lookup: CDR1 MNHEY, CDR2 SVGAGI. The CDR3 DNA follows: TGTGCCTGCAACGACCTCGGGGACAACTCCTACGAGCAGTACTTC. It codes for CACNDLGDNSYEQYF.

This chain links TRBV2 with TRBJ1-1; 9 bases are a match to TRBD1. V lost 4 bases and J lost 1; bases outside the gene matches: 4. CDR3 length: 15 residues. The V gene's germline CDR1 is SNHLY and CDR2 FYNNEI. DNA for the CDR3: TGTGCCAGCAGTGTACAGGGGGCGTGGAACACTGAAGCTTTCTTT. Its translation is CASSVQGAWNTEAFF.

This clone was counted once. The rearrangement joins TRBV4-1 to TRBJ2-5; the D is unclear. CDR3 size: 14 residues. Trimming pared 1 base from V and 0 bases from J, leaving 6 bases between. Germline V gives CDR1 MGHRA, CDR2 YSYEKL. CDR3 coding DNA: TGCGCCAGCAGCCAAGTTCCTTACCAAGAGACCCAGTACTTC. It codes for CASSQVPYQETQYF.

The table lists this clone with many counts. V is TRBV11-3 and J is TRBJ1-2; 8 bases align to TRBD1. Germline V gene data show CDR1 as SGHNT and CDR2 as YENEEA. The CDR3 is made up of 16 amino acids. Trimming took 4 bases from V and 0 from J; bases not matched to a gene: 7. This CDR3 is CASSSWTGLANYGYTF. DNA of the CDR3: TGTGCCAGCAGCTCTTGGACAGGGTTAGCTAACTATGGCTACACCTTC.

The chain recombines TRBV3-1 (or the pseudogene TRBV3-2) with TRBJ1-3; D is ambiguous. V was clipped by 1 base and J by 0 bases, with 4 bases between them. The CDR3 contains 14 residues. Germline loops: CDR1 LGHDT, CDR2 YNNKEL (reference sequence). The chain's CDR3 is CASSQGASGNTIYF. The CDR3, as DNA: TGTGCCAGCAGCCAAGGTGCCTCTGGAAACACCATATATTTT.

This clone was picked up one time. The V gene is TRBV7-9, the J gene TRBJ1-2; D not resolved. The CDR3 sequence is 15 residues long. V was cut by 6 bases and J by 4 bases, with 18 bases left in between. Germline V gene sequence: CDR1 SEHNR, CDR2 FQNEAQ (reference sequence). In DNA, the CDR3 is TGTGCCAGCAGTCCTGATAAGGGCGAGGGCTATGGCTACACCTTC. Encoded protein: CASSPDKGEGYGYTF.

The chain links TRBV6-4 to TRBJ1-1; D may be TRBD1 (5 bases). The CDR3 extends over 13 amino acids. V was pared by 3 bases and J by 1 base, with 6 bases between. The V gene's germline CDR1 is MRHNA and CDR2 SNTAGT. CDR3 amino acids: CASSEQENTEAFF. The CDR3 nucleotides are TGTGCCAGCAGTGAACAGGAGAACACTGAAGCTTTCTTT.